The 14 T cell receptor beta chains below all came from one sample that was sequenced in a study of T-cell memory formation after mild COVID-19. TCRdb recomputed calls from the 5' RACE reads with MiXCR, one row per CDR3 protein. The sample carries 400,000 or so distinct CDR3 sequences, 20% to 25% recorded once. Specimen: PBMCs or a T cell subset sorted from them (not recorded which). The receptor set was obtained from an adult woman who had mild COVID-19 (a few samples of this study predate the infection). Cell type and time point are not known.

This clonotype appeared once. The rearrangement joins TRBV7-9 to TRBJ1-1; D remains ambiguous. Between the trimmed V and J ends, which lost 1 base and 5 bases, there was a span of 8 bases. This CDR3 is 13 amino acids long. Per germline, CDR1 SEHNR and CDR2 FQNEAQ (reference sequence). The CDR3 DNA follows: TGTGCCAGCAGCTTAGGAGGAACAACTGAAGCTTTCTTT. It yields the protein CASSLGGTTEAFF.

This clonotype was picked up a small number of times. V is TRBV11-3 and J is TRBJ2-3, with 7 nucleotides matching TRBD2. Trimming at V came to 5 bases and at J to 2 bases, leaving 10 bases not matched to a gene. CDR1 SGHNT and CDR2 YENEEA come from the germline V gene. This CDR3 region has 16 residues. CDR3: CASSPGRELLTDTQYF. The CDR3 DNA sequence: TGTGCCAGCAGCCCGGGGAGGGAACTGCTCACAGATACGCAGTATTTT.

This clonotype was observed at least ten times. This chain links TRBV7-6 with TRBJ2-7; 7 nucleotides align to TRBD2. V gave up 5 bases and J gave up 7 bases; unmatched junction bases: 23. The CDR3 is 18 residues long. CDR1 SGHVS and CDR2 FNYEAQ come from the germline V gene. Here the CDR3 DNA reads TGTGCCAGCAGCCCATCATACGGGGCTAGCGGAACGACTGTGGAGCAGTACTTC. Translating it yields CASSPSYGASGTTVEQYF.

This chain uses TRBV30 with TRBJ2-7; 7 positions agree with TRBD1. The CDR3 covers 16 residues. The V and J ends lost 4 bases and 0 bases, in that order; junction bases with no gene match: 12. Germline V gives CDR1 GTSNPN, CDR2 SVGIG (reference sequence). CDR3 DNA: TGTGCCTGGAACCAACACGACAGGGCCCCCTCCTACGAGCAGTACTTC. Encoded protein: CAWNQHDRAPSYEQYF.

The chain has TRBV2 and TRBJ2-2, with D hard to call. V lost 10 bases and J 1 base, leaving 10 bases between the germline ends. The CDR3 is 13 amino acids. Per the germline V gene, CDR1 is SNHLY and CDR2 is FYNNEI. In DNA, the CDR3 is TGTGCCACCAACGACTTGAACACCGGGGAGCTGTTTTTT. The encoded protein is CATNDLNTGELFF.

The table lists this clonotype with a few counts. This rearrangement joins TRBV6-5 to TRBJ2-1; maybe TRBD2 (6 bases). Germline V gene sequence: CDR1 MNHEY, CDR2 SVGAGI. Trimming took 6 bases from V and 2 from J, leaving 14 bases between them. CDR3 length: 15 residues. The CDR3 DNA sequence: TGTGCCAGCAGGGGCGGGGAGTTTCCCTACAATGAGCAGTTCTTC. Amino acids: CASRGGEFPYNEQFF.

This clonotype was observed a few times. The gene calls are TRBV7-9 and TRBJ2-4; D not certain. This CDR3 has 16 residues. Trimming pared 2 bases from V and 3 bases from J, leaving 14 bases between. Germline-derived CDR1 and CDR2 are SEHNR and FQNEAQ (reference sequence). CDR3 DNA: TGTGCCAGCAGCTTATGGTCGGACCCAAGCAAAAACATTCAGTACTTC. Its protein is CASSLWSDPSKNIQYF.

The rearrangement uses TRBV28 and TRBJ2-7, with a tentative D call TRBD1 (6 bases). The CDR3 totals 14 residues. Per the germline V gene, CDR1 is MDHEN and CDR2 is SYDVKM. V was pared by 6 bases and J by 0 bases, with 12 bases between. The CDR3 DNA reads TGTGCCAGCAGACGGGAAGGGGGCTCCTACGAGCAGTACTTC. This translates into CASRREGGSYEQYF.

The sample holds a few counts of this clonotype. The V gene is TRBV6-1, the J gene TRBJ2-1; 8 positions match TRBD2. This CDR3 has 14 amino acids. CDR1 and CDR2 (germline): MNHNS, SASEGT. V trimming: 8 bases; J trimming: 4 bases; junction bases outside the gene matches: 7. The CDR3 DNA sequence: TGTGCCAGCGGGGGTAGCGGGGCTTACAATGAGCAGTTCTTC. Amino acids: CASGGSGAYNEQFF.

The rearrangement links TRBV28 to TRBJ2-1, with 9 bases fitting TRBD1. Germline-derived CDR1 and CDR2 are MDHEN and SYDVKM. Trimming at V came to 5 bases and at J to 2 bases, leaving 10 bases not matched to a gene. This CDR3 spans 17 amino acids. The DNA of the CDR3 is TGTGCCAGCAGTACCTTAGGGACAGGGATACCCTACAATGAGCAGTTCTTC. It encodes CASSTLGTGIPYNEQFF.

V is TRBV2 and J is TRBJ1-1, with D tentatively TRBD1 (5 bases). This CDR3 comprises 15 residues. CDR1 and CDR2 from the germline V gene are SNHLY and FYNNEI. The V gene lost 2 bases and the J gene lost 3 bases, with 13 bases spanning the gap. The DNA of the CDR3 is TGTGCCAGCAGTGAATTGCGGGGGAGCCACACTGAAGCTTTCTTT. Translation gives CASSELRGSHTEAFF. Full variable domain (remainder filled in from reference TRBV2 and TRBJ1-1): EPEVTQTPSHQVTQMGQEVILRCVPISNHLYFYWYRQILGQKVEFLVSFYNNEISEKSEIFDDQFSVERPDGSNFTLKIRSTKLEDSAMYFCASSELRGSHTEAFFGQGTRLTVV.

The CDR3 region is CASAQTDYSNQPQHF. The DNA for the CDR3 is TGTGCCAGCGCCCAGACAGATTATAGCAATCAGCCCCAGCATTTT. This chain connects TRBV6-1 to TRBJ1-5; D is possibly TRBD1 (5 bases). Trimming took 8 bases from V and 0 from J, leaving 14 bases between them. CDR3 size: 15 residues. Germline CDR1 reads MNHNS; CDR2 reads SASEGT.

This chain connects TRBV29-1 to TRBJ2-3, with D perhaps being TRBD1 or TRBD2 (5 bases each). CDR1 is SQVTM, CDR2 ANQGSEA, per germline. This CDR3 has 14 residues. V lost 6 bases to trimming and J lost 3 bases, with 16 bases between them. The chain's CDR3 is CSVSGAGLTDTQYF. Written as DNA, the CDR3 is TGCAGCGTCTCCGGGGCAGGGTTGACAGATACGCAGTATTTT.

This clonotype was observed a few times. The rearrangement links TRBV19 to TRBJ2-1; the D gene is possibly TRBD2 (7 bases). The CDR3 is 14 residues long. CDR1 and CDR2 (germline): LNHDA, SQIVND (reference sequence). V lost 7 bases, J lost 7 bases, and 17 bases lay in between. CDR3 DNA: TGTGCCAGTAAAGGGGGACTAATCCTAAATGAGCAGTTCTTC. Protein sequence: CASKGGLILNEQFF.